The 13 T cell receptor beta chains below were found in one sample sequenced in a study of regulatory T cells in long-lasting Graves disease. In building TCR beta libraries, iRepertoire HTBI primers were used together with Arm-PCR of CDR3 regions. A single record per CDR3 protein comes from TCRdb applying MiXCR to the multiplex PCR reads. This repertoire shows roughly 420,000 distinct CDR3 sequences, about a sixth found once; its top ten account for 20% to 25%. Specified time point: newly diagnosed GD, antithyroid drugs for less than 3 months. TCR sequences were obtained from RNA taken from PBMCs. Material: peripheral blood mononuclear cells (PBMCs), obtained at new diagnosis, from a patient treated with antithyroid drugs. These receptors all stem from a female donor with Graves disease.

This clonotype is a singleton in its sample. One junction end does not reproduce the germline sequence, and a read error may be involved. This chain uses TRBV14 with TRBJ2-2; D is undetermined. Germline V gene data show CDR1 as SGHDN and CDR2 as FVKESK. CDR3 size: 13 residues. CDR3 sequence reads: CASSPPSTVELFF. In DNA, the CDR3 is TGTGCCAGCAGCCCACCGAGCACCGTGGAGCTGTTTTTT.

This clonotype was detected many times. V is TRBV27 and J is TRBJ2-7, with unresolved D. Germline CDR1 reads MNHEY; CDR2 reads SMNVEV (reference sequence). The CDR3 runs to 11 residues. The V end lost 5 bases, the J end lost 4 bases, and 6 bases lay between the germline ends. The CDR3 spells CASSGPYEQYF. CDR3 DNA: TGTGCCAGCAGTGGACCTTACGAGCAGTACTTC.

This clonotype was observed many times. CDR3 amino acids: CAIGARSGYEQYF. The CDR3 DNA reads as TGTGCCATCGGCGCCCGTAGCGGCTACGAGCAGTACTTC. The rearrangement links TRBV28 to TRBJ2-7, with D possibly matching TRBD2 (6 bases). The V end was cut by 10 bases, the J end by 3 bases, with 16 bases between. Germline assignment: CDR1 MDHEN and CDR2 SYDVKM. CDR3 length equals 13 residues. The full variable domain, completed using reference TRBV28 and TRBJ2-7, is DVKVTQSSRYLVKRTGEKVFLECVQDMDHENMFWYRQDPGLGLRLIYFSYDVKMKEKGDIPEGYSVSREKKERFSLILESASTNQTSMYLCAIGARSGYEQYFGPGTRLTVT.

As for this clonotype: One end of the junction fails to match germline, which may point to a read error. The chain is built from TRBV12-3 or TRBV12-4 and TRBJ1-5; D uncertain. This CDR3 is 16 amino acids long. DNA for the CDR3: TGTACCAGCAGTTTAGACACCTATCTTAGCAATCAGCCCCAGCATTTT. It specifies CTSSLDTYLSNQPQHF.

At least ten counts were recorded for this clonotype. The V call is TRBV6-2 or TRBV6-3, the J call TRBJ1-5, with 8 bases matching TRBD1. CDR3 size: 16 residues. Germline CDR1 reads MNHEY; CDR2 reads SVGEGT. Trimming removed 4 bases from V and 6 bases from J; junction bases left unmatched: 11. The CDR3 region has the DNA TGTGCCAGCAGTTCCTACGACAGGGGAATGGGTCAGCCCCAGCATTTT. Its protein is CASSSYDRGMGQPQHF.

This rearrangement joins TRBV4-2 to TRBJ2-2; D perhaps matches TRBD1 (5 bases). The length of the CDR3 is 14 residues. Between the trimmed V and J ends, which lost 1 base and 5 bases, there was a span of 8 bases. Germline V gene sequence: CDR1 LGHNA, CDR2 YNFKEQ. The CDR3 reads CASSQVAGTGELFF. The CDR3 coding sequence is TGTGCCAGCAGCCAAGTAGCAGGGACCGGGGAGCTGTTTTTT.

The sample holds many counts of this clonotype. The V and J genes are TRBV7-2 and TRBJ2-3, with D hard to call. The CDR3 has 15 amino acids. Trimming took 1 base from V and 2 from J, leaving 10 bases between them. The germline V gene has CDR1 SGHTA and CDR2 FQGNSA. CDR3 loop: CASSLVTLYTDTQYF. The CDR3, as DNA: TGTGCCAGCAGCTTAGTGACCCTGTACACAGATACGCAGTATTTT. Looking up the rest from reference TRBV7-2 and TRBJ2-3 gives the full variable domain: GAGVSQSPSNKVTEKGKDVELRCDPISGHTALYWYRQSLGQGLEFLIYFQGNSAPDKSGLPSDRFSAERTGGSVSTLTIQRTQQEDSAVYLCASSLVTLYTDTQYFGPGTRLTVL.

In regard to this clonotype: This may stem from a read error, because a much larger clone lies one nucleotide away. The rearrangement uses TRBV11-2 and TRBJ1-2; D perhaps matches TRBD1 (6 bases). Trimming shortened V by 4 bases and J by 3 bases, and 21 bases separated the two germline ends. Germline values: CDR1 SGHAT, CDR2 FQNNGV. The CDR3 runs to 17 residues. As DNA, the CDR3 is TGTGCCAGCAGCTCCACCCCCGAGACAAGGGGGGACTATGGCTACACCTTC. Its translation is CASSSTPETRGDYGYTF. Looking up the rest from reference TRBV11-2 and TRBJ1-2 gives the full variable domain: EAGVAQSPRYKIIEKRQSVAFWCNPISGHATLYWYQQILGQGPKLLIQFQNNGVVDDSQLPKDRFSAERLKGVDSTLKIQPAKLEDSAVYLCASSSTPETRGDYGYTFGSGTRLTVV.

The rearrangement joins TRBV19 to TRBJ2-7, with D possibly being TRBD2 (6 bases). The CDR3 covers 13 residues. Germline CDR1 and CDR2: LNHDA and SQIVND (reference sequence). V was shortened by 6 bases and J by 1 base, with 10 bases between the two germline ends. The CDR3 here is CASSRDLSYEQYF. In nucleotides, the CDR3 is TGTGCCAGTAGCCGGGACTTGTCCTACGAGCAGTACTTC.

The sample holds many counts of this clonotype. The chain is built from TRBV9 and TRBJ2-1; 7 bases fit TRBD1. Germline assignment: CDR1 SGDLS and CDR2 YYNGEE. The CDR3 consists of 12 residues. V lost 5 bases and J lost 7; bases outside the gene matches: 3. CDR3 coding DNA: TGTGCCAGCAGTATCAGGGGGAATGAGCAGTTCTTC. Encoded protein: CASSIRGNEQFF.

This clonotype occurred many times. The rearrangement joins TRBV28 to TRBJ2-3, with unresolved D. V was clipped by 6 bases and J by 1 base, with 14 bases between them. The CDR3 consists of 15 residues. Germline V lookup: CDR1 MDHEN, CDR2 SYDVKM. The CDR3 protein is CASRPCSRRTDTQYF. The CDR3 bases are TGTGCCAGCAGACCGTGTTCCCGGCGCACAGATACGCAGTATTTT. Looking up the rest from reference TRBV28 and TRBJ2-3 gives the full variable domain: DVKVTQSSRYLVKRTGEKVFLECVQDMDHENMFWYRQDPGLGLRLIYFSYDVKMKEKGDIPEGYSVSREKKERFSLILESASTNQTSMYLCASRPCSRRTDTQYFGPGTRLTVL.

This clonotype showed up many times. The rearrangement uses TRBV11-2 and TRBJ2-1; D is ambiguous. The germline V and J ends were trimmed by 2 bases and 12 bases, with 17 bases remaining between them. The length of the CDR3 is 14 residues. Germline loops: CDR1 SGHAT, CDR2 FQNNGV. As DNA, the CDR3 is TGTGCCAGCAGCTTACTCCAGGTCCCTACCGGGCAGTTCTTC. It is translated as CASSLLQVPTGQFF.

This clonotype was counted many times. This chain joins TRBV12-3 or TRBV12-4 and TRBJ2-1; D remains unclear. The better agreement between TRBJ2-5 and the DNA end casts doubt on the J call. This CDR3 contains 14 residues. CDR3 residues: CASSSRAAKRTQYF. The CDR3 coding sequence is TGTGCCAGCAGTTCCCGGGCCGCGAAACGGACCCAGTACTTC.